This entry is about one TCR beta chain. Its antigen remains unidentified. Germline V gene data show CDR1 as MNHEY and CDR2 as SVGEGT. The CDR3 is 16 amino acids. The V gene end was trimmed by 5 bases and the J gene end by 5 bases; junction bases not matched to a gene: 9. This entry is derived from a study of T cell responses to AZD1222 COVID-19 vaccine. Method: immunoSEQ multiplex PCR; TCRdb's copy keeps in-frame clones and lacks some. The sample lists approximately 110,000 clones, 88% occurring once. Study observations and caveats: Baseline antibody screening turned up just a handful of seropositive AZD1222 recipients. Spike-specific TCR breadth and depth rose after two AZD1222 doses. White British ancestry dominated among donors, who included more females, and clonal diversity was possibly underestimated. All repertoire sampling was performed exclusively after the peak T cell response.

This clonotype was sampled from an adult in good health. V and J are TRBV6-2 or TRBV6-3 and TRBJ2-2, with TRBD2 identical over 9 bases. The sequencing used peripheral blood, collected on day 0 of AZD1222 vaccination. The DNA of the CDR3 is TGTGCCAGCAGTCCCAGGGGTAGCGGGGGTACCGGGGAGCTGTTTTTT. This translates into CASSPRGSGGTGELFF.